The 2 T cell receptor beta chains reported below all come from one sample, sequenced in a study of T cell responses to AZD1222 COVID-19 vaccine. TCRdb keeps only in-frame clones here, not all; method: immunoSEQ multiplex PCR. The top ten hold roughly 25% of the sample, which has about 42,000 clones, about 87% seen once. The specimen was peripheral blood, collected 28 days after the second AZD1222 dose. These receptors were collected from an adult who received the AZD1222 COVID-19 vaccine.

The CDR3 sequence: CASSPPTQPYGYTF. The CDR3 DNA sequence: TGTGCCAGCTCACCACCGACCCAGCCCTATGGCTACACCTTC. The chain couples TRBV18 to TRBJ1-2; D gene ambiguous. V lost 0 bases and J lost 4, with 9 bases in between. The CDR3 covers 14 residues. Germline V gene sequence: CDR1 KGHSH, CDR2 LQKENI. The variable domain in full, with the rest retrieved from reference TRBV18 and TRBJ1-2, is NAGVMQNPRHLVRRRGQEARLRCSPMKGHSHVYWYRQLPEEGLKFMVYLQKENIIDESGMPKERFSAEFPKEGPSILRIQQVVRGDSAAYFCASSPPTQPYGYTFGSGTRLTVV.

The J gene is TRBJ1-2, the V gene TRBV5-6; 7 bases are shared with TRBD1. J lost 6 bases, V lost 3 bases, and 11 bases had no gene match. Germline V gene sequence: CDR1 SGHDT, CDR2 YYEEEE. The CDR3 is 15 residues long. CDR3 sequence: CASSWKDRRANGYTF. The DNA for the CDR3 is TGTGCCAGCAGCTGGAAGGACAGGCGGGCTAATGGCTACACCTTC.